This T cell receptor (beta chain) was found in a study of siplizumab effects on memory and regulatory T cells. Turning to this clone: Its antigen is still unknown.

TCRdb's table, derived via immunoSEQ multiplex PCR, lists solely in-frame clones and lacks some. Of about 72,000 clones in the sample, about 90% were seen once. Study-level findings and limits: Among mappable alloreactive CD4+ clones, the Treg-derived fraction averaged approximately 75% with siplizumab versus less than 35% in controls.

The sequence derives from a human donor in good health. The source material was CD8+ T cells sorted from blood.

The CDR3 loop reads CASSLVSPRIARGQPNTEAFF. The CDR3 bases are TGCGCCAGCAGCTTGGTATCGCCGAGAATTGCGAGGGGACAGCCGAACACTGAAGCTTTCTTT. The chain is built from TRBV5-1 and TRBJ1-1, with 7 bases lining up with TRBD1. The V segment lost 0 bases and the J segment 1 base; nucleotides outside the gene matches: 21. The germline V gene has CDR1 SGHRS and CDR2 YFSETQ. CDR3 length: 21 residues.